Shown below are 11 T cell receptor beta chains from a single sample sequenced in a study of CD8+ T cells in alopecia areata. Following RNA extraction, reverse transcription yielded cDNA that acted as the sequencing template. Profiled with immunoSEQ multiplex PCR; TCRdb holds only in-frame clones, not every one. This sample has roughly 190,000 clones; 45% to 75% occur once, and the top ten carry approximately 3.5%. Treatment specified: oral pan-JAK inhibitor, 5-10 mg twice daily. The sequencing here drew on CD4+ T cells sorted from blood, taken at week 4, from a patient treated with tofacitinib. These receptors came from a human donor with alopecia areata.

The gene calls are TRBV27 and TRBJ1-1, with D perhaps TRBD1 (5 bases). The CDR3 is 14 residues long. Germline V gives CDR1 MNHEY, CDR2 SMNVEV (reference sequence). Deletions cut 3 bases from V and 3 bases from J, with 11 bases between. This CDR3 is CASSFAGGDTEAFF. In DNA, the CDR3 is TGTGCCAGCAGTTTCGCCGGGGGTGACACTGAAGCTTTCTTT.

CDR3 amino acids: CASSQVRGREQYF. The CDR3 DNA is TGTGCCAGCAGCCAAGTTAGAGGGAGGGAGCAGTACTTC. V is TRBV14 and J is TRBJ2-7; D is perhaps TRBD2 (6 bases). Germline V lookup: CDR1 SGHDN, CDR2 FVKESK. This CDR3 has 13 residues. Trimming pared 1 base from V and 7 bases from J, leaving 11 bases between.

The rearrangement links TRBV29-1 to TRBJ1-2; the D gene is possibly TRBD1 (5 bases). Trimming pared 4 bases from V and 6 bases from J, leaving 15 bases between. The germline CDR1 and CDR2 sequences are SQVTM and ANQGSEA. The CDR3 contains 13 residues. The CDR3: CSVGAWDRHGYTF. The CDR3 DNA follows: TGCAGCGTTGGGGCGTGGGACCGGCATGGCTACACCTTC. Full variable domain (outside the CDR3, taken from reference TRBV29-1 and TRBJ1-2): SAVISQKPSRDICQRGTSLTIQCQVDSQVTMMFWYRQQPGQSLTLIATANQGSEATYESGFVIDKFPISRPNLTFSTLTVSNMSPEDSSIYLCSVGAWDRHGYTFGSGTRLTVV.

The genes are TRBV29-1 and TRBJ1-1; D gene uncertain. The CDR3 covers 14 residues. The V and J ends lost 1 base and 3 bases respectively, with 12 bases between them. Germline V gene sequence: CDR1 SQVTM, CDR2 ANQGSEA. The CDR3 region is CSVEGRLSDTEAFF. CDR3 DNA: TGCAGCGTTGAAGGGCGACTCTCTGACACTGAAGCTTTCTTT.

This clone was counted a few times. The chain recombines TRBV19 with TRBJ2-3; D is unclear. V dropped 6 bases and J dropped 0 bases, with 10 bases sitting between them. The length of the CDR3 is 14 residues. Germline V lookup: CDR1 LNHDA, CDR2 SQIVND (reference sequence). CDR3 residues: CASSYLSSTDTQYF. CDR3 in DNA: TGTGCCAGTAGCTATCTCTCAAGCACAGATACGCAGTATTTT.

This clone has just a few counts. The chain has TRBV23-1 and TRBJ2-7, with 7 bases lining up with TRBD2. Being an ORF, TRBV23-1 has a function that is uncertain. CDR3 length: 13 amino acids. After removal of 4 bases from V and 7 bases from J, the junction contained 7 bases not matched to a gene. CDR3: CASSRSGREEQYF. The CDR3 coding sequence is TGCGCCAGCAGTCGCTCGGGGAGGGAGGAGCAGTACTTC.

This chain links TRBV7-2 with TRBJ2-2, with 7 bases that match TRBD1. CDR3 length equals 16 residues. CDR1 and CDR2 (germline): SGHTA, FQGNSA. With V trimmed by 5 bases and J by 0 bases, 6 bases remained unmatched. The CDR3 is CASSRYRGSNTGELFF. The CDR3, as DNA: TGTGCCAGCAGCCGTTACAGGGGCTCGAACACCGGGGAGCTGTTTTTT.

This clone appeared a single time. The chain combines TRBV30 with TRBJ1-1; 7 positions agree with TRBD1. The CDR3 is 14 residues long. Unmatched junction bases numbered 6, after V lost 0 bases and J lost 5 bases. Germline V gene sequence: CDR1 GTSNPN, CDR2 SVGIG (reference sequence). The CDR3 loop is CAWSVQGIRTEAFF. In nucleotides, the CDR3 is TGTGCCTGGAGTGTACAGGGGATTAGGACTGAAGCTTTCTTT.

The V and J genes are TRBV7-2 and TRBJ2-2, with unresolved D. The CDR3 runs to 16 residues. The V and J ends lost 3 bases and 0 bases respectively, with 11 bases between them. CDR1 SGHTA and CDR2 FQGNSA come from the germline V gene. The CDR3 region is CASSFPPGSNTGELFF. The CDR3 nucleotides are TGTGCCAGCAGCTTCCCGCCGGGTTCGAACACCGGGGAGCTGTTTTTT.

The rearrangement uses TRBV30 and TRBJ2-7, with D perhaps assigned TRBD1 or TRBD2 (5 bases each). Germline V gene lookup returns CDR1 GTSNPN and CDR2 SVGIG (reference sequence). The V gene lost 2 bases and the J gene lost 6 bases, with 11 bases spanning the gap. The CDR3 contains 12 residues. This CDR3 is CAWSSRAGEQYF. The CDR3 nucleotides are TGTGCCTGGAGTAGCAGGGCGGGCGAGCAGTACTTC.

The chain employs TRBV25-1 and TRBJ2-7, with 11 bases that match TRBD1. The CDR3 totals 13 residues. V was clipped by 8 bases and J by 6 bases; unmatched bases: 6. Germline lookup yields CDR1 MGHDK and CDR2 SYGVNS. The CDR3 nucleotides read TGTGCCAGCCGACGGACAGGGGGCCTCGAGCAGTACTTC. Its translation: CASRRTGGLEQYF.